A selection of T cell receptor beta chains follows, all from one sample in a study of human T cells and chemical hapten exposure. TCRdb reanalysed the RACE reads using MiXCR and keeps one entry per CDR3 protein. Of some 38,000 distinct CDR3 sequences in the sample, 6% to 7% were seen once. Sequencing was performed on whole blood, taken in connection with sensitization to the hapten diphenylcyclopropenone (DPC). These receptors all come from a woman in her twenties or thirties with alopecia areata. Some clones in this sample may be carry-over from other donors' samples. The CDR3 runs from the conserved cysteine through the conserved F or W. A D gene is named only where the DNA matches it firmly. Clone size, where shown, is once, few, many, or a class for clones that have expanded.

j_call v_call clone_size d_call cdr3_aa cdr3_nt
TRBJ2-7 TRBV10-3 - TRBD2 CAISGTSGGAYEQYF TGTGCCATCAGCGGGACTAGCGGGGGGGCCTACGAGCAGTACTTC
TRBJ2-1 TRBV4-2 many - CASSQRGYNEQFF TGTGCCAGCAGCCAAAGAGGTTACAATGAGCAGTTCTTC
TRBJ2-3 TRBV7-9 many TRBD2 CASSFSGLAATDTQYF TGTGCCAGCAGCTTCTCGGGACTAGCGGCGACAGATACGCAGTATTTT
TRBJ2-5 TRBV7-7 - TRBD2 CASSHGLAGSGLETQYF TGTGCCAGCAGCCATGGACTAGCGGGGTCTGGTTTAGAGACCCAGTACTTC
TRBJ2-5 TRBV28 - - CASGAMSETQYF TGTGCCAGCGGTGCAATGAGTGAGACCCAGTACTTC
TRBJ2-7 TRBV11-2 many - CASSPVAGGPYEQYF TGTGCCAGCAGCCCCGTGGCCGGAGGCCCTTACGAGCAGTACTTC
TRBJ1-5 TRBV28 many TRBD1 CASRTGDINNQPQHF TGTGCCAGCAGGACAGGGGATATTAACAATCAGCCCCAGCATTTT
TRBJ1-6 TRBV28 few TRBD1 CASSLGRGLEDNSPLHF TGTGCCAGCAGTTTAGGCAGGGGGCTTGAGGATAATTCACCCCTCCACTTT
TRBJ1-2 TRBV2 - - CASTVRAANYGYTF TGTGCCAGCACGGTCAGGGCAGCTAACTATGGCTACACCTTC
TRBJ2-3 TRBV7-9 few TRBD2 CASSLTGEGTQYF TGTGCCAGCAGCTTAACCGGGGAGGGTACGCAGTATTTT
TRBJ2-3 TRBV7-2 large - CASSSSKVTDTQYF TGTGCCAGCAGTTCTTCAAAGGTCACAGATACGCAGTATTTT
TRBJ1-5 TRBV7-2 - TRBD1 CASRGGTGVNQPQHF TGTGCCAGCAGAGGTGGGACAGGGGTCAATCAGCCCCAGCATTTT
TRBJ2-3 TRBV5-1 - - CASSLVEKASTDTQYF TGCGCCAGCAGCTTGGTCGAAAAGGCCAGCACAGATACGCAGTATTTT
TRBJ2-3 TRBV4-3 once - CASSSSVSSTDTQYF TGCGCCAGCAGCTCCTCTGTATCTAGCACAGATACGCAGTATTTT
TRBJ1-6 TRBV20-1 many - CSAPKAGGASPLHF TGCAGTGCTCCGAAGGCGGGGGGCGCTTCACCCCTCCACTTT
TRBJ2-7 TRBV5-1 many - CASSSPGDGSYEQYF TGCGCCAGCAGCTCCCCCGGGGACGGATCCTACGAGCAGTACTTC
TRBJ2-3 TRBV6-5 many - CASSQVFADTQYF TGTGCCAGCAGTCAGGTCTTCGCAGATACGCAGTATTTT
TRBJ2-7 TRBV27 many - CASSLSTGPYEQYF TGTGCCAGCAGTTTATCGACGGGGCCCTACGAGCAGTACTTC
TRBJ1-2 TRBV2 medium-sized - CASSERELDYGYTF TGTGCCAGCAGTGAGAGGGAGCTTGACTATGGCTACACCTTC
TRBJ2-7 TRBV27 - TRBD2 CASSLRGERYEQYF TGTGCCAGCAGTCTGCGGGGGGAGCGGTACGAGCAGTACTTC
TRBJ1-5 TRBV6-1 few - CASSEVSNQPQHF TGTGCCAGCAGTGAAGTAAGCAATCAGCCCCAGCATTTT
TRBJ1-1 TRBV4-3 few - CASSRIGESTEAFF TGCGCCAGCAGCCGAATCGGAGAATCCACTGAAGCTTTCTTT
TRBJ1-4 TRBV4-1 few - CASRGGDEKLFF TGCGCCAGCCGGGGGGGCGATGAAAAACTGTTTTTT
TRBJ2-3 TRBV20-1 many TRBD2 CSARGLAGGPTDTQYF TGCAGTGCTAGGGGTCTAGCGGGGGGGCCCACAGATACGCAGTATTTT
TRBJ2-7 TRBV7-6 - TRBD2 CASSMSGTSSYEQYF TGTGCCAGCAGTATGTCCGGGACTAGCTCCTACGAGCAGTACTTC
TRBJ1-6 TRBV2 - TRBD1 CASSEAEGANSPFHF TGTGCCAGCAGTGAAGCGGAGGGGGCTAATTCACCCTTCCACTTT
TRBJ1-5 TRBV6-6 - TRBD1 CASSRGPGQPQHF TGTGCCAGCTCCAGGGGGCCAGGCCAGCCCCAGCATTTT
TRBJ2-7 TRBV6-2/TRBV6-3 many - CASQLPPDEQYF TGTGCCAGCCAACTCCCCCCGGATGAGCAGTACTTC
TRBJ1-1 TRBV28 many - CASSSPGTPDTEAFF TGTGCCAGCAGTTCCCCCGGGACACCCGACACTGAAGCTTTCTTT
TRBJ2-1 TRBV6-2/TRBV6-3 once - CASSQRGQMSNEQFF TGTGCCAGCAGTCAGCGGGGACAGATGAGCAATGAGCAGTTCTTC
TRBJ2-3 TRBV20-1 few - CSARDATSDTDTQYF TGCAGTGCTAGAGACGCGACTAGTGATACAGATACGCAGTATTTT
TRBJ1-1 TRBV10-3 many TRBD1 CAISDQGDTEAFF TGTGCCATCAGTGATCAGGGGGACACTGAAGCTTTCTTT
TRBJ1-1 TRBV29-1 many - CSVETGQNTEAFF TGCAGCGTTGAAACAGGACAGAACACTGAAGCTTTCTTT
TRBJ2-3 TRBV20-1 many TRBD2 CSARDSRLAGADTQYF TGCAGTGCTAGAGATTCCCGACTAGCGGGGGCAGATACGCAGTATTTT
TRBJ2-3 TRBV20-1 many TRBD2 CSARDLPSGARDTQYF TGCAGTGCTAGAGATCTCCCTAGCGGCGCAAGAGATACGCAGTATTTT
TRBJ1-4 TRBV6-5 - - CASSYSGEIEKLFF TGTGCCAGCAGTTACTCGGGAGAAATTGAAAAACTGTTTTTT
TRBJ1-2 TRBV14 many - CASSQFFATTYGYTF TGTGCCAGCAGCCAATTTTTCGCGACAACCTATGGCTACACCTTC
TRBJ1-1 TRBV20-1 many - CSAREWGGGTEAFF TGCAGTGCTAGAGAATGGGGTGGAGGCACTGAAGCTTTCTTT
TRBJ1-2 TRBV7-2 - - CASSPETDMIGYGYTF TGTGCCAGCAGCCCGGAGACAGACATGATCGGCTATGGCTACACCTTC
TRBJ2-5 TRBV5-1 few - CASSRTQETQYF TGCGCCAGCAGCAGGACCCAAGAGACCCAGTACTTC
TRBJ2-7 TRBV7-8 many - CASSYRVYEQYF TGTGCCAGCAGCTATAGGGTCTACGAGCAGTACTTC
TRBJ2-4 TRBV10-3 many - CAIGGGAKNIQYF TGTGCCATCGGAGGGGGGGCCAAAAACATTCAGTACTTC